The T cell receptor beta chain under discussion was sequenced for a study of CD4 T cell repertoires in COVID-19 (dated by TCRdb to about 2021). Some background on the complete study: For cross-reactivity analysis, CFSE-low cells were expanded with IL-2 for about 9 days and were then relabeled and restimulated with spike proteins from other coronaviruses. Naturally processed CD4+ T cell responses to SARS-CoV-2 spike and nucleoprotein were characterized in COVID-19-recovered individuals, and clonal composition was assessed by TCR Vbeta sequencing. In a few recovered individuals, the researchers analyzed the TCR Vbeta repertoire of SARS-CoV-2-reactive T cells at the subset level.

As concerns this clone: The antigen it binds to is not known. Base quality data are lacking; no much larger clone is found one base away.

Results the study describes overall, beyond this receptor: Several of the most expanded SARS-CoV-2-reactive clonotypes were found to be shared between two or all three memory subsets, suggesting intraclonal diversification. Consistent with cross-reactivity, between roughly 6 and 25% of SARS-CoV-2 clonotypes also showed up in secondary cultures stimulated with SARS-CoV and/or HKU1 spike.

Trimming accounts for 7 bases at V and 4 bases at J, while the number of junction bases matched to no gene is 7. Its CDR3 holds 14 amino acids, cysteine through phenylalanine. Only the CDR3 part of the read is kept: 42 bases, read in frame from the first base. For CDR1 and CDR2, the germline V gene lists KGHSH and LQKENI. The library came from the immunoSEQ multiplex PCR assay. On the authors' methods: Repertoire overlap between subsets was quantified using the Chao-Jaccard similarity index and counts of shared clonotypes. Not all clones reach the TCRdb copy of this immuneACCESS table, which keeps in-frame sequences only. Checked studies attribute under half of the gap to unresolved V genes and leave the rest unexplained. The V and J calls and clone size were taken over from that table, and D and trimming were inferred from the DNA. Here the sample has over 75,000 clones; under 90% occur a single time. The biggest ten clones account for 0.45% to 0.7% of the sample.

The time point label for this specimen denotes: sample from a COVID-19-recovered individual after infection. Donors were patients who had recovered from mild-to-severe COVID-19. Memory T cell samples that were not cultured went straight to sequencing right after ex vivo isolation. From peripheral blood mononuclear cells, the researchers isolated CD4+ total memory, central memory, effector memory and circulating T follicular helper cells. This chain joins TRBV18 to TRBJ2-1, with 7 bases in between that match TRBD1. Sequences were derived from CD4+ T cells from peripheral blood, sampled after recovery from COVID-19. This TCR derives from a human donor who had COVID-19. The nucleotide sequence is TGTGCCAGCTGGACCGGGACAGATTACAATGAGCAGTTCTTC. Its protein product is CASWTGTDYNEQFF. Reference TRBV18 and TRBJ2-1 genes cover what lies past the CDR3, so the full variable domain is NAGVMQNPRHLVRRRGQEARLRCSPMKGHSHVYWYRQLPEEGLKFMVYLQKENIIDESGMPKERFSAEFPKEGPSILRIQQVVRGDSAAYFCASWTGTDYNEQFFGPGTRLTVL.